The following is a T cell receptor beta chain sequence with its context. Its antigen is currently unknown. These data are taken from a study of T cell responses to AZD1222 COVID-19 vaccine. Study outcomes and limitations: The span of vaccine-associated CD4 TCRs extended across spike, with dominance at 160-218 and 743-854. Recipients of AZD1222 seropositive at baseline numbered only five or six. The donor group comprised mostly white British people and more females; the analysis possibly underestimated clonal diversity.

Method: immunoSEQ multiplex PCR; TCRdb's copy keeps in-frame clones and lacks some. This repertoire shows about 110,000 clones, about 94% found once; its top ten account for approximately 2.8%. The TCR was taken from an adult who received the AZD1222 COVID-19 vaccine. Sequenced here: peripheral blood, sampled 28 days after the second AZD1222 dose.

The DNA of the CDR3 is TGTGCCAGCAGCCCCTTGAGGACCGGGGAGCTGTTTTTT. Translation: CASSPLRTGELFF. The chain links TRBV14 to TRBJ2-2; D gene ambiguous. Trimming cost V 4 bases and J 5 bases, with 8 bases left between them. The V gene's germline CDR1 is SGHDN and CDR2 FVKESK. The CDR3 consists of 13 residues.